This T cell receptor (beta chain) was captured by sequencing in a study of blood T cells in healthy people across ages. Study outcomes and limitations: Significant beta diversity loss was already apparent by age approximately 37, declining roughly linearly.

A second PCR, run for roughly 7 to 11 cycles, used a sample-barcoded 5' primer plus a J-beta primer mix. TCRdb called the 5' RACE reads again in MiXCR, with one record for every CDR3 protein. The repertoire holds roughly 2 million distinct CDR3 sequences, with around half as singletons. On this clonotype itself: The antigen remains undetermined.

CDR1 is MDHEN, CDR2 SYDVKM, per germline. V shed 4 bases and J shed 3 bases, with 19 bases lying between them. This CDR3 contains 16 residues. The chain has TRBV28 and TRBJ2-7; tentatively, D is TRBD1 or TRBD2 (5 bases each). The receptor comes from a woman in her forties in good health. Sequenced: blood. The CDR3 region has the DNA TGTGCCAGCAGTTCGGGACGCGAGCGGCTTAACTACGAGCAGTACTTC. Protein product: CASSSGRERLNYEQYF.